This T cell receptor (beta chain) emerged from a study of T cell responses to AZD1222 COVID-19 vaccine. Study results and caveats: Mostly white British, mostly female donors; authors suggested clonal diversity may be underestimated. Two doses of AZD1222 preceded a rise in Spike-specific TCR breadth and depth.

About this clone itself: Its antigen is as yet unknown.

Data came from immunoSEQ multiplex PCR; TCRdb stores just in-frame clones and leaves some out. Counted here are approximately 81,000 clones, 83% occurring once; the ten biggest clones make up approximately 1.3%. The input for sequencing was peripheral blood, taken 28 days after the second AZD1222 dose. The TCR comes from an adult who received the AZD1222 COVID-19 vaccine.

The CDR3 reads CASSQPQRTGTNTEAFF. The DNA of the CDR3 is TGCGCCAGCAGCCAACCACAAAGGACAGGGACAAACACTGAAGCTTTCTTT. J is TRBJ1-1 and V is TRBV4-1, with 8 bases aligning to TRBD1. Trimming cost V 2 bases and J 2 bases; bases outside gene matches: 10. The CDR3 loop spans 17 amino acids. CDR1 is MGHRA, CDR2 YSYEKL, per germline.